One T cell receptor beta chain is described in this entry. Its antigen has not been determined. One end of the junction does not line up with germline, which may come from a read error. The sample has other DNA sequences that encode this CDR3 too. The data originate from a study of cytomegalovirus exposure and HLA in healthy donors (dated by TCRdb to about 2017). In terms of the full investigation: An earlier analysis of roughly 500 of the donors reported more than 250 Gb of sequence data and 117 million unique TCR beta sequences from 150 million to 200 million T cells. Approximately 310 gigabases of sequencing data and approximately 93 million unique TCR sequences were included in an early release covering 500 to 750 HLA-typed donors. Among the roughly 400 genotyped donors, about 83% belonged to the genetic ancestry cluster associated with self-reported Caucasian donors. The study was designed to test whether signatures of past pathogen exposure could be identified by cataloging public T cell receptors. The T cell repertoires of roughly 660 subjects were profiled by immunosequencing and related to cytomegalovirus serostatus. Along with the roughly 670-subject first cohort, a separate validation cohort of some 130 different subjects was used. To predict cytomegalovirus infection status, the study brought together high-throughput TCR immunosequencing, statistical association of individual TCRs with disease status, and machine learning. A later analysis re-examined previously published TCR beta repertoires from about 700 donors and added high-resolution HLA genotyping to investigate patterns of TCR occurrence. Rather than drawing on any new phenotypic data, the later analysis identified candidate immune exposures from TCR beta sequences and the way those sequences occurred across donors. An earlier analysis of around 640 of the donors used high-throughput TCR beta sequencing to judge whether each TCR beta V gene segment behaved as functional or pseudogenic. Alongside the repertoire data, information on donor age, sex, ethnicity and CMV serostatus was compiled. Genome-wide SNP genotypes for about three fifths of the roughly 700 donors were used in a later genetic analysis, which treated that subset as a discovery cohort. Every repertoire in the discovery cohort had been generated on one and the same sequencing platform. HLA typing included class I and class II loci at four-digit resolution. Typing coverage differed by locus: A, B, C, DRB1 and DQB1 were typed in about 629-640 donors, DQA1 in around 500, DPA1 in nearly 610, and DPB1 in around 440. Because of strong linkage in the cohort, roughly five DR-DQ haplotypes were treated as single units for association and clustering. Among some 410 genotyped donors of the cohort, an average of about 220,000 unique TCR beta nucleotide sequences was sequenced per donor, of which 15% to 20% were non-productive. Overall results and qualifications from the work: A later analysis associated about 16,000 TCR beta sequences with specific HLA alleles at a false discovery rate of 0.05. In a later analysis, HLA-associated TCR beta chains showed more clonal expansion and lower generation probabilities than non-associated chains that were equally common. A further reported finding was that TCR beta sequences accurately predicted the HLA-A and HLA-B alleles for most subjects in the first cohort. In a later analysis, most CMV-associated TCR beta chains were found to appear HLA-restricted, with HLA associations seemingly driven largely by CMV exposure. Some IMGT-functional V segments, including TRBV6-2 and TRBV6-3, could not be told apart with the 87-base-pair reads, so those segments were excluded. In a later genetic analysis, fewer N-insertions in productive TCRs were reported among donors in an Asian-associated ancestry cluster than the approximately 710-donor mean. The authors suggested that the approach could potentially be extended to other disease states and immunological phenotypes. The classifier was reported to diagnose cytomegalovirus status with high specificity and sensitivity in both the original and validation cohorts. In an earlier analysis of around 600 of the donors, most TCR beta V segments were observed in productive rearrangements about 87% or about 30% of the time, broadly matching IMGT annotations. Because some donors lacked HLA typing at each locus, the association tests relied only on the typed subset. A total of 150 or so TCR beta chains were listed by the study as associated with cytomegalovirus. In a later analysis, the rate of TCR association differed among HLA loci, with DRB1 alleles having the most associated TCRs and HLA-C alleles having the fewest. The sequencing pipeline was judged likely to have produced a cluster of highly shared sequence variants as a technical artifact. A later genetic analysis associated a missense DCLRE1C variant with V-gene and J-gene trimming of TCR beta chains, and an independent cohort replicated the association. Because counts were too low, seventeen rarely observed V segments, including chromosome 9 orphons, were left out of the earlier analysis of approximately 580 of the donors. Presence/absence analyses assumed roughly uniform sequencing depth across donors, an assumption that may not hold. While some public TCRs were present in many individuals, most TCR sequences turned up only very rarely across donors. Linkage disequilibrium might explain the correlated functional status among segregating V segments, but an unknown experimental factor could not be excluded. Immune exposure information for the cohort was limited to CMV serostatus. According to a later analysis, parvovirus B19, influenza, CMV and Epstein-Barr virus appeared linked to several top co-occurrence clusters. In vitro tests confirmed that a few of the cytomegalovirus-associated TCR beta chains recognize cytomegalovirus antigens. Only TCR beta chains were sequenced in this cohort, and the absence of alpha or paired-chain data limited detectable features. When HLA alleles, especially DR and DQ, strongly co-occurred, attributing TCR associations to individual alleles was difficult.

The cohort comprised hundreds of healthy bone marrow donors. At the time of sampling, every cohort member was nominally healthy, though immune exposures that went unrecorded were likely present. The donor was CMV seropositive and was included in the group of 270 or so seropositive cohort members. Each donor provided a peripheral blood sample, and peripheral blood mononuclear cells were used for TCR beta sequencing. The Qiagen DNeasy Blood Extraction Kit was used to extract genomic DNA from the blood cell samples. Library prep was done by the immunoSEQ multiplex PCR assay. A mixture of 60 forward primers for TCR Vbeta segments and 13 reverse primers for TCR Jbeta segments was used in the multiplex PCR. A multiplex PCR assay on genomic DNA amplified the CDR3 region of rearranged TCR beta genes. The Illumina HiSeq System was used to sequence the amplified TCR beta libraries as 87-base-pair reads. The published analysis was carried out like this. Across the 700 or so repertoires, a later analysis counted some 80 million unique TCR beta chains, 9 million to 14 million of which were shared by at least two donors. Raw reads were error-corrected and collapsed into unique sequences with a nearest-neighbor algorithm that merged closely related sequences to remove PCR and sequencing errors. Alignment of CDR3 sequences to IMGT reference sequences was used to assign V, D and J gene segments. For a sequence to be retained, a match of at least six nucleotides to both a V gene segment and a J gene segment was required. A rearrangement was called productive if the CDR3 had no stop codons and remained in frame with V and J, and every other rearrangement was called non-productive. CDR3 was defined according to IMGT convention as the region running from the second conserved V-encoded cysteine to the conserved J-encoded phenylalanine. The earlier analysis of 587 of the donors excluded any sequence lacking an unambiguous match to a single V gene segment. In an earlier analysis of more than 500 of the donors, a V segment was called functional when productive rearrangements were above 56.7%, and segregating when the standard deviation between donors exceeded 5%. A statistical classification framework was built to diagnose cytomegalovirus status from the catalog of TCR beta chain sequences. A later analysis assigned V and J genes by comparing TCR nucleotide sequences with IMGT/GENE-DB human TR gene sequences. A later analysis assigned CDR3 sequences and most-parsimonious VDJ recombination scenarios with the TCRdist pipeline. In a later analysis, every TCR beta chain was defined by the combination of its CDR3 amino acid sequence and its V-gene family, and reads without a unique V-gene family were dropped. To address suspected cross-contamination and a sequencing artifact, a later analysis removed several hundred highly shared, low-generation-probability nucleotide sequences. For each public chain, a later analysis derived a clonal expansion index from normalized ranks of inferred template counts within each repertoire. A later analysis computed generation probabilities with a VDJ recombination model fitted to out-of-frame rearrangements, and checked the results against IGoR. In a later analysis, hypergeometric tests were used to score TCR-TCR, TCR-HLA and TCR-CMV co-occurrence, with a repertoire-size bias correction applied to TCR pairs. A later analysis estimated false discovery rates by permuting HLA or CMV assignments 20 times. In a later analysis, co-occurring TCRs were grouped with DBSCAN, and TCRdist sequence similarity was added when clustering was performed within HLA-allele-positive subsets. For co-occurrence clustering, repertoires with fewer than 30,000 or more than 120,000 public chains were excluded, along with several repertoires with anomalous nucleotide sharing. TCRdb stores this immuneACCESS table with in-frame sequences only. Part of the clones is absent; in the studies checked, under half of the shortfall reflects unresolved V genes, and no reason is known for the rest. Clonal size and the V and J genes are those of that table, whereas D and trimming came from the DNA. For this sample there are 75,000 to 100,000 clones; roughly 74% appear just once. The ten largest clones take up roughly 14% of the sample.

CDR1 and CDR2 are read off the germline V gene as KGHSH and LQKENI. There are 13 amino acids in the CDR3, from cysteine to phenylalanine inclusive. Here the CDR3 DNA is all that survives: 39 bases in frame from base 1. This receptor chain uses TRBV18 and TRBJ1-2, with TRBD1 as a weak D call on 5 bases. The sample consisted of PBMCs. This sequence was found in a woman in her 70s in good health and CMV-seropositive. This receptor carries the CDR3 CASSPDGDYGYTF. The nucleotides read TGTGCCAGCTCACCCGACGGGGACTATGGCTATACCTTC.